Below are 7 T cell receptor beta chains sequenced from a single sample in a study of T cells in Graves' hyperthyroidism and ophthalmopathy (dated by TCRdb to the late 2010s). Library prep was done by multiplex PCR. The data were produced on an Illumina HiSeq 2000. TCR beta CDR3 regions were amplified from RNA transcripts. The first round of RT-PCR for the TCR CDR3 was performed with the HTBI primer set and the Qiagen OneStep RT-PCR kit. TCRdb's own reprocessing of the public reads used fastp at Q25 and MiXCR and kept productive beta chains. Rows matching on CDR3 protein sequence are summarized as one entry with the most common DNA and genes. For this sample there are 380,000 or so distinct CDR3 sequences; more than 11% appear just once. Of the sample, 20% to 25% is held by the ten largest clones. Material: blood. Source of these receptors: a woman between 25 and 40 years old with Graves' hyperthyroidism.

Ten or more counts support this clonotype. The V call is TRBV6-1, the J call TRBJ2-7; 7 positions match TRBD2. There are 14 residues in the CDR3. With 8 bases clipped from V and 2 bases from J, the junction kept 9 bases outside the gene matches. Germline CDR1 MNHNS, CDR2 SASEGT. CDR3 amino acids: CASGGEPGPYEQYF. CDR3 DNA: TGTGCCAGCGGGGGGGAACCGGGGCCCTACGAGCAGTACTTC.

In its sample, this clonotype was seen many times. The V and J genes are TRBV2 and TRBJ1-1; 12 bases are a match to TRBD1. CDR3 length equals 16 residues. Germline CDR1 reads SNHLY; CDR2 reads FYNNEI. The J segment lost 1 base and the V segment lost 4 bases, leaving 4 bases of the junction unmatched. For the CDR3, the DNA is TGTGCCAGCAGTGCGGGACAGGGGGCCTGGAACACTGAAGCTTTCTTT. Its protein is CASSAGQGAWNTEAFF. The complete variable domain, with remaining parts taken from reference TRBV2 and TRBJ1-1, reads EPEVTQTPSHQVTQMGQEVILRCVPISNHLYFYWYRQILGQKVEFLVSFYNNEISEKSEIFDDQFSVERPDGSNFTLKIRSTKLEDSAMYFCASSAGQGAWNTEAFFGQGTRLTVV.

This clonotype was detected many times. The chain joins TRBV6-2 or TRBV6-3 to TRBJ1-5, with 10 bases that match TRBD1. The length of the CDR3 is 13 residues. V shed 7 bases and J 5 bases; nucleotides not matched to a gene: 2. Germline-derived CDR1 and CDR2 are MNHEY and SVGEGT. In DNA form, the CDR3 reads TGTGCCAGCACCGGGACAGGGGATCAGCCCCAGCATTTT. Amino acids: CASTGTGDQPQHF.

In this sample, this clonotype turned up a few times. The rearrangement uses TRBV7-8 and TRBJ2-1, with 8 nucleotides matching TRBD1. The CDR3 runs to 15 residues. The germline CDR1 and CDR2 sequences are SGHVS and FQNEAQ. After removal of 1 base from V and 5 bases from J, the junction contained 4 bases not matched to a gene. CDR3 loop: CASSLGRGRNNEQFF. The CDR3 DNA reads TGTGCCAGCAGCTTAGGCAGGGGGCGGAACAATGAGCAGTTCTTC.

The gene calls are TRBV6-5 and TRBJ2-2; TRBD2 aligns across 14 bases. Germline V gene data show CDR1 as MNHEY and CDR2 as SVGAGI. The junction had 4 bases not matched to a gene; V was cut back by 2 bases and J by 5 bases. The CDR3 has 17 amino acids. CDR3: CASSYTWTSGRTGELFF. CDR3 DNA sequence: TGTGCCAGCAGTTACACCTGGACTAGCGGGAGGACCGGGGAGCTGTTTTTT.

The rearrangement joins TRBV5-1 to TRBJ2-5; 9 bases align to TRBD2. The CDR3 is made up of 16 amino acids. V lost 4 bases and J lost 5; bases outside the gene matches: 12. CDR1 is SGHRS, CDR2 YFSETQ, per germline. For the CDR3, the DNA is TGCGCCAGCAGCGACCTGACTAGCGGAGTCGGGGAGACCCAGTACTTC. Protein sequence: CASSDLTSGVGETQYF.

The J gene is TRBJ2-1, the V gene TRBV9, with 9 nucleotides matching TRBD2. This CDR3 region has 17 residues. Germline V gives CDR1 SGDLS, CDR2 YYNGEE. The V segment lost 0 bases and the J segment 7 bases; nucleotides outside the gene matches: 11. CDR3 residues: CASSVEVLAGRRNEQFF. For the CDR3, the DNA is TGTGCCAGCAGCGTAGAGGTCCTAGCGGGACGGAGGAATGAGCAGTTCTTC.